A single sample is the source of the 22 T cell receptor beta chains below, sequenced in a study of response to subunit inactivated influenza vaccine. TCRdb reanalysed the RT-PCR reads using MiXCR and keeps one entry per CDR3 protein. The sample contains about 500,000 distinct CDR3 sequences, about 17% of which appear only once. The sample in question was CD4+ T cells sorted from PBMCs, obtained less than 30 months after vaccination. These receptors were obtained from a man aged 50 to 69 who received an inactivated influenza vaccine.

This chain joins TRBV20-1 and TRBJ2-5; D is ambiguous. From germline, CDR1 is DFQATT and CDR2 SNEGSKA (reference sequence). Between the trimmed V and J ends, which lost 7 bases and 5 bases, there was a span of 17 bases. There are 13 residues in the CDR3. The CDR3 spells CSVNALPVETQYF. CDR3 sequence (DNA): TGCAGTGTAAATGCCCTCCCCGTGGAGACCCAGTACTTC.

This chain connects TRBV6-5 to TRBJ1-2; D possibly corresponds to TRBD1 (5 bases). The CDR3 length is 14 residues. The V end was cut by 0 bases, the J end by 2 bases, with 7 bases between. Germline assignment: CDR1 MNHEY and CDR2 SVGAGI. CDR3 protein: CASSYSGRNYGYTF. CDR3 coding DNA: TGTGCCAGCAGTTACTCGGGACGGAACTATGGCTACACCTTC.

V and J are TRBV7-2 and TRBJ2-5; a possible D gene is TRBD2 (6 bases). The germline CDR1 and CDR2 sequences are SGHTA and FQGNSA. The V end was cut by 0 bases, the J end by 5 bases, with 10 bases between. The CDR3 runs 14 residues. The CDR3 DNA reads TGTGCCAGCAGCTTAGCCCCAGGGAGGGAGACCCAGTACTTC. This encodes CASSLAPGRETQYF.

The chain joins TRBV5-1 to TRBJ2-7, with 7 bases that match TRBD1. J lost 6 bases, V lost 6 bases, and 9 bases had no gene match. Germline CDR1 and CDR2: SGHRS and YFSETQ. The CDR3 sequence is 13 residues long. CDR3 sequence: CASNSQGTGEQYF. The CDR3 DNA reads as TGCGCCAGCAACTCACAGGGGACGGGCGAGCAGTACTTC.

This clonotype was observed a handful of times. The chain has TRBV28 and TRBJ2-5; D is perhaps TRBD2 (6 bases). The V gene's germline CDR1 is MDHEN and CDR2 SYDVKM. This CDR3 is built from 16 residues. The germline V and J ends were trimmed by 6 bases and 2 bases, with 19 bases remaining between them. The CDR3 region is CASSLSIFSGQETQYF. In DNA form, the CDR3 reads TGTGCCAGCAGCTTGTCGATCTTTAGCGGACAAGAGACCCAGTACTTC.

In this sample, this clonotype turned up many times. The chain carries TRBV5-1 and TRBJ2-4; D is ambiguous. The germline gives CDR1 SGHRS, CDR2 YFSETQ. The CDR3 contains 15 residues. Trimming shortened V by 0 bases and J by 3 bases, and 10 bases separated the two germline ends. In DNA, the CDR3 is TGCGCCAGCAGCTTGGGCCACCTGGACAAAAACATTCAGTACTTC. Translating it yields CASSLGHLDKNIQYF.

This chain uses TRBV11-2 with TRBJ2-5; 10 bases line up with TRBD1. The CDR3 sequence is 15 residues long. Germline V gene lookup returns CDR1 SGHAT and CDR2 FQNNGV. The J segment lost 1 base and the V segment lost 4 bases, leaving 3 bases of the junction unmatched. CDR3: CASSWDRGGQETQYF. DNA of the CDR3: TGTGCCAGCAGCTGGGACAGGGGAGGCCAAGAGACCCAGTACTTC.

This rearrangement joins TRBV12-3 or TRBV12-4 to TRBJ2-7; weak D call: TRBD1 (6 bases). V lost 4 bases and J lost 2, with 12 bases in between. There are 14 residues in the CDR3. CDR3 amino acids: CASSSPGQTYEQYF. The CDR3 DNA is TGTGCCAGCAGTTCACCGGGACAAACCTACGAGCAGTACTTC.

This clonotype was recorded a few times. Written as DNA, the CDR3 is TGTGCCACCAGCAGCCAAGAGACCCAGTACTTC. The encoded protein is CATSSQETQYF. The V call is TRBV15, the J call TRBJ2-5; D not certain. The germline CDR1 and CDR2 sequences are LNHNV and YYDKDF (reference sequence). CDR3 length: 11 residues. With 3 bases removed from V and 1 base from J, the gap between germline ends came to 0 bases.

This clonotype has a handful of counts. The chain uses TRBV10-3 and TRBJ1-3; D is ambiguous. The length of the CDR3 is 14 residues. V gave up 2 bases and J gave up 6 bases, with 11 bases separating them. Germline CDR1 reads ENHRY; CDR2 reads SYGVKD. Written as DNA, the CDR3 is TGTGCCATCAGTGAGGTTGCGCTTCTAAACACCATATATTTT. The encoded protein is CAISEVALLNTIYF.

The V call is TRBV12-3 or TRBV12-4, the J call TRBJ1-4; possibly TRBD1 for D (6 bases). V was clipped by 5 bases and J by 0 bases, with 10 bases between them. The CDR3 has 15 amino acids. The CDR3 DNA reads as TGTGCCAGCAGTGCCTGGGGGCCAACTAATGAAAAACTGTTTTTT. As protein: CASSAWGPTNEKLFF.

This clonotype was seen ten or more times. The rearrangement links TRBV9 to TRBJ2-1, with TRBD2 matching over 15 bases. With 5 bases clipped from V and 8 bases from J, the junction kept 11 bases outside the gene matches. This CDR3 contains 17 residues. CDR1 SGDLS and CDR2 YYNGEE come from the germline V gene. The CDR3 coding sequence is TGTGCCAGCAGTAGCCTCCCCGGGACTAGCGGGAGGTATGAGCAGTTCTTC. As protein: CASSSLPGTSGRYEQFF. The variable domain in full, completed from reference TRBV9 and TRBJ2-1, reads DSGVTQTPKHLITATGQRVTLRCSPRSGDLSVYWYQQSLDQGLQFLIQYYNGEERAKGNILERFSAQQFPDLHSELNLSSLELGDSALYFCASSSLPGTSGRYEQFFGPGTRLTVL.

This clonotype was found a few times. The rearrangement uses TRBV7-2 and TRBJ2-5, with a weak D call TRBD2 (5 bases). Germline CDR1 and CDR2: SGHTA and FQGNSA. The V and J ends lost 0 bases and 0 bases respectively, with 8 bases between them. CDR3 size: 15 residues. DNA of the CDR3: TGTGCCAGCAGCTTAGCTCGGGGTTACCAAGAGACCCAGTACTTC. Encoded protein: CASSLARGYQETQYF.

This clonotype was counted only a few times. V is TRBV5-1 and J is TRBJ2-3; 8 nucleotides agree with TRBD1. The CDR3 spans 14 residues. Germline trimming cut 0 bases from V and 6 bases from J; bases unmatched to any gene: 3. Looked up from germline, CDR1 is SGHRS and CDR2 is YFSETQ. As DNA, the CDR3 is TGCGCCAGCAGCTTGGGACAGGGGCCTGATACGCAGTATTTT. Protein: CASSLGQGPDTQYF.

This chain uses TRBV3-1 with TRBJ2-2, with 7 bases that match TRBD2. The V gene end was trimmed by 4 bases and the J gene end by 8 bases; junction bases not matched to a gene: 7. Germline-derived CDR1 and CDR2 are LGHDT and YNNKEL (reference sequence). This CDR3 spans 14 amino acids. The CDR3 DNA reads TGTGCCAGCAGCCCTAGACTAGCTCGGGGGGAGCTGTTTTTT. It translates to CASSPRLARGELFF.

V gene TRBV3-1 combines with J gene TRBJ2-1, with TRBD2 identical over 10 bases. The CDR3 runs to 13 residues. The germline V gene encodes CDR1 LGHDT and CDR2 YNNKEL (reference sequence). V shed 0 bases, J shed 15 bases, and the junction held 5 bases outside the gene matches. The chain's CDR3 is CASSQDRLAGVFF. CDR3 DNA sequence: TGTGCCAGCAGCCAAGATCGGCTAGCGGGAGTGTTCTTC.

V usage is TRBV7-9 and J usage is TRBJ2-3, with D unresolved. This CDR3 spans 17 amino acids. Trimming stripped 1 base from V and 1 base from J, with 15 bases between. Germline V CDR1 and CDR2: SEHNR, FQNEAQ (reference sequence). The CDR3 sequence: CASSLVGFGGRTDTQYF. CDR3 coding DNA: TGTGCCAGCAGCTTAGTAGGATTCGGCGGTCGCACAGATACGCAGTATTTT.

This clonotype occurred once. The V and J genes are TRBV6-5 and TRBJ1-4, with 8 nucleotides matching TRBD1. Per the germline V gene, CDR1 is MNHEY and CDR2 is SVGAGI. The CDR3 consists of 18 residues. The J segment lost 0 bases and the V segment lost 2 bases, leaving 8 bases of the junction unmatched. The CDR3 here is CASSYDRGPFPTNEKLFF. DNA of the CDR3: TGTGCCAGCAGTTACGACAGGGGACCTTTTCCAACTAATGAAAAACTGTTTTTT.

This chain joins TRBV6-6 and TRBJ1-5; D remains ambiguous. This CDR3 has 11 residues. Germline V gene lookup returns CDR1 MNHNY and CDR2 SVGAGI (reference sequence). Between the trimmed V and J ends, which lost 6 bases and 5 bases, there was a span of 5 bases. The CDR3 loop reads CASRYDQPQHF. The CDR3 nucleotides are TGTGCCAGCAGGTATGATCAGCCCCAGCATTTT.

This sequence joins TRBV28 and TRBJ1-5; D is undetermined. The germline V gene encodes CDR1 MDHEN and CDR2 SYDVKM. This CDR3 region has 13 residues. Trimming removed 8 bases from V and 2 bases from J, with 10 bases in between. CDR3 DNA: TGTGCCAGCTGCAGTCCGGGCAATCAGCCCCAGCATTTT. It translates to CASCSPGNQPQHF.

A few counts support this clonotype. The V gene is TRBV5-5, the J gene TRBJ2-1; no clear D. Germline CDR1 SGHKS, CDR2 YYEKEE (reference sequence). The V end was cut by 1 base, the J end by 7 bases, with 9 bases between. The CDR3 runs 13 residues. The CDR3 loop reads CASSLISGNEQFF. CDR3 nucleotide sequence: TGTGCCAGCAGCTTGATTTCCGGGAATGAGCAGTTCTTC. Complete variable domain (other parts from reference TRBV5-5 and TRBJ2-1): DAGVTQSPTHLIKTRGQQVTLRCSPISGHKSVSWYQQVLGQGPQFIFQYYEKEERGRGNFPDRFSARQFPNYSSELNVNALLLGDSALYLCASSLISGNEQFFGPGTRLTVL.

There are a few counts of this clonotype. CDR3 DNA sequence: TGTGCCAGCAGTCGTAGCGCAAGTCCGTATTTT. This codes for CASSRSASPYF. J is TRBJ2-3 and V is TRBV12-3 or TRBV12-4, with D possibly being TRBD2 (5 bases). The CDR3 contains 11 residues. V lost 5 bases to trimming and J lost 14 bases, with 14 bases between them.